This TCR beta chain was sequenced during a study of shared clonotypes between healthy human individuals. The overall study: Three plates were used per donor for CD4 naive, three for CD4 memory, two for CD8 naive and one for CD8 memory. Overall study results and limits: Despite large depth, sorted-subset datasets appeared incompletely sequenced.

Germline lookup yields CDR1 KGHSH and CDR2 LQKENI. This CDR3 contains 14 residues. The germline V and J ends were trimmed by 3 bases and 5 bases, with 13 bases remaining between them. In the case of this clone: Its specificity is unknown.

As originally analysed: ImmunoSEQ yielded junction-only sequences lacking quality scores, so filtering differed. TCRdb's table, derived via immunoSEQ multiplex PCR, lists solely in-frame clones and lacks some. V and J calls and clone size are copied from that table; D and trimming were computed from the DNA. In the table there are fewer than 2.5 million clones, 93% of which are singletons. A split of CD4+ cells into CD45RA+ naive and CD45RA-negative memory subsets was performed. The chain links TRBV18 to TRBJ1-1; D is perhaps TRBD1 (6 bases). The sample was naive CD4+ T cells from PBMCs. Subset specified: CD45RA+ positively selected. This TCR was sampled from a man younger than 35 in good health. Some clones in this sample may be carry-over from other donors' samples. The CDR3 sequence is CASSPGARRTEAFF. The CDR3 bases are TGTGCCAGCTCACCGGGGGCGCGAAGGACTGAAGCTTTCTTT.